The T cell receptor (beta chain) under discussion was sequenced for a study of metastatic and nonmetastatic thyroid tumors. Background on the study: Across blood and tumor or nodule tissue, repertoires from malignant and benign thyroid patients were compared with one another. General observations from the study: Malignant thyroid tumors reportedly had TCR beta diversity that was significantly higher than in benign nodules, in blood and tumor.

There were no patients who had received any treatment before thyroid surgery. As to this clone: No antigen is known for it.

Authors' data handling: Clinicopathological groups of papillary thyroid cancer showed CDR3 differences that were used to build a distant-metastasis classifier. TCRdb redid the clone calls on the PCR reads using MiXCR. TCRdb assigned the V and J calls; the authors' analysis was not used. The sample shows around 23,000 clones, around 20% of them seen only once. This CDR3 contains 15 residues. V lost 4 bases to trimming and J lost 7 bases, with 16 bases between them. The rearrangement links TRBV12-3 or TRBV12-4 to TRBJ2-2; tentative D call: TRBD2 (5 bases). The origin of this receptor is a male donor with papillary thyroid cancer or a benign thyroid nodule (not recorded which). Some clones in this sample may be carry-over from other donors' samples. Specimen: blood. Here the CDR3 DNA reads TGTGCCAGCAGTTCGCTAGCTGGAGGAAACGGGGAGCTGTTTTTT. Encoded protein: CASSSLAGGNGELFF.